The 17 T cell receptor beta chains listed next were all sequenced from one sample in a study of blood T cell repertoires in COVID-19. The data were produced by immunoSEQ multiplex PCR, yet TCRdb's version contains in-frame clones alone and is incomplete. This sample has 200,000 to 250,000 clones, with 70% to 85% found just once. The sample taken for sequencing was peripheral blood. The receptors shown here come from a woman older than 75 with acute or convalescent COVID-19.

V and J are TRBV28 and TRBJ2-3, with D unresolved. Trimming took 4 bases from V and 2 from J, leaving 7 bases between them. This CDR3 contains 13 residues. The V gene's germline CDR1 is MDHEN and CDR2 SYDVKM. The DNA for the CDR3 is TGTGCCAGCAGTTCCGGTGTCACAGATACGCAGTATTTT. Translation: CASSSGVTDTQYF.

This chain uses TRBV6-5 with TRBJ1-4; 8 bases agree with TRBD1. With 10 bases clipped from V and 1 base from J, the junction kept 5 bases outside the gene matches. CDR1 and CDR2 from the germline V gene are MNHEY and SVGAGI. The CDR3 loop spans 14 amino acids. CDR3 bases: TGTGCCACTGACAGGGGAATAACTAATGAAAAACTGTTTTTT. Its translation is CATDRGITNEKLFF.

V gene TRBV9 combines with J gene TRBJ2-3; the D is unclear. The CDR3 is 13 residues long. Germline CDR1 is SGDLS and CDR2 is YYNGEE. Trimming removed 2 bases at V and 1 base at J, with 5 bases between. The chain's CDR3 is CASSVPGTDTQYF. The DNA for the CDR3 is TGTGCCAGCAGCGTCCCGGGCACAGATACGCAGTATTTT.

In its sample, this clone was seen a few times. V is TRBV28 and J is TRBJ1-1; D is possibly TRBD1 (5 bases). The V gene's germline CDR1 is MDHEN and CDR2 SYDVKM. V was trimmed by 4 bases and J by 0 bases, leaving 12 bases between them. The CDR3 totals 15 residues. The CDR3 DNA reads TGTGCCAGCAGTTCTGCGGGGGGGATGAACACTGAAGCTTTCTTT. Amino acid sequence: CASSSAGGMNTEAFF.

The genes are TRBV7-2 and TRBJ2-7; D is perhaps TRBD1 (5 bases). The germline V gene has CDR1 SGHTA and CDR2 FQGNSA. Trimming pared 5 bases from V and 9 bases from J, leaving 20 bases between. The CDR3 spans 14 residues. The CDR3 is CASSPVPQEGRQYF. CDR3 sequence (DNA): TGTGCCAGCAGCCCCGTCCCACAGGAAGGTCGGCAGTACTTC. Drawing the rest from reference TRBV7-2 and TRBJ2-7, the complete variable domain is GAGVSQSPSNKVTEKGKDVELRCDPISGHTALYWYRQSLGQGLEFLIYFQGNSAPDKSGLPSDRFSAERTGGSVSTLTIQRTQQEDSAVYLCASSPVPQEGRQYFGPGTRLTVT.

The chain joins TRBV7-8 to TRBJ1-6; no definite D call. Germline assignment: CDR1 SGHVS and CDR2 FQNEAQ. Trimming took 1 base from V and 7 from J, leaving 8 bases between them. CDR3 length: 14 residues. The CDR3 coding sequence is TGTGCCAGCAGCTTAGTTGCAGGAAATTCACCCCTCCACTTT. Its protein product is CASSLVAGNSPLHF.

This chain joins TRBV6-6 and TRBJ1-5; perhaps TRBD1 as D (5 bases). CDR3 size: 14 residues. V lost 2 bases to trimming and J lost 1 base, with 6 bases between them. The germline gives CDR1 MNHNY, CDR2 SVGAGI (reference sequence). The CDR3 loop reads CASSYQGSNQPQHF. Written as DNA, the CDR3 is TGTGCCAGCAGTTACCAGGGCAGCAATCAGCCCCAGCATTTT.

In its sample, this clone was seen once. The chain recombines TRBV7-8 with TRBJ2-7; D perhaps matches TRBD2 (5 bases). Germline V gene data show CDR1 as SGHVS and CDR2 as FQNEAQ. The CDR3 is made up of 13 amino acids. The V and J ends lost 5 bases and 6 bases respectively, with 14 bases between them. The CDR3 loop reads CASSRSPDSEQYF. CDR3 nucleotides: TGTGCCAGCAGCAGGTCCCCGGACTCCGAGCAGTACTTC.

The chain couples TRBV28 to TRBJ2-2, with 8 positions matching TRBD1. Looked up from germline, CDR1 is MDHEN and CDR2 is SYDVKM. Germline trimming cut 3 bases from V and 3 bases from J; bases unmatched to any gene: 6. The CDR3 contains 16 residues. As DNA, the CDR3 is TGTGCCAGCAGTTTTTGGGCACAGGGGGACACCGGGGAGCTGTTTTTT. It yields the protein CASSFWAQGDTGELFF.

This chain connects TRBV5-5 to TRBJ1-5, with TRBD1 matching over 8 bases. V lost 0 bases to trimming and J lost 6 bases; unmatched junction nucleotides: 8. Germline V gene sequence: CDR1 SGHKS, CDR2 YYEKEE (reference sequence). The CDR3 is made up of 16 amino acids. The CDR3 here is CASSLEVTGVGQPQHF. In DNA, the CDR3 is TGTGCCAGCAGCTTGGAGGTGACAGGGGTCGGTCAGCCCCAGCATTTT.

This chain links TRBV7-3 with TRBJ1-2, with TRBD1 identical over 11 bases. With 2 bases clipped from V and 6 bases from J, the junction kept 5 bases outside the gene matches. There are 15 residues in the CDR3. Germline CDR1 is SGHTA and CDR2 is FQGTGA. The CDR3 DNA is TGTGCCAGCAGCTTATCCGGACAGGGGGCGGATGGCTACACCTTC. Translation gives CASSLSGQGADGYTF.

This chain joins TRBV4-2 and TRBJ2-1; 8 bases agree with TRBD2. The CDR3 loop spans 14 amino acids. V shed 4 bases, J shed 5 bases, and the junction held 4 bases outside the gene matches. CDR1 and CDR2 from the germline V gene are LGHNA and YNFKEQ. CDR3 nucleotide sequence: TGTGCCAGCAGCCGTGGGACTAGGAACAATGAGCAGTTCTTC. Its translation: CASSRGTRNNEQFF.

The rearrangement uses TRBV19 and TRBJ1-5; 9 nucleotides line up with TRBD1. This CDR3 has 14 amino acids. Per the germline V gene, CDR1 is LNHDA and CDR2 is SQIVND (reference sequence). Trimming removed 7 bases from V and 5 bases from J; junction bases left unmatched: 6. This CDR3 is CASNKQGAYQPQHF. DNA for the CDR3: TGTGCCAGTAATAAACAGGGGGCCTATCAGCCCCAGCATTTT.

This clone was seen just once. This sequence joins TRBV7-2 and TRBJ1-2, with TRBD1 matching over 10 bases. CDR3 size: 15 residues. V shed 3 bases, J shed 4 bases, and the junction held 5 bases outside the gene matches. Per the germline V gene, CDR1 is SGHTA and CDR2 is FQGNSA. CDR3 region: CASSFDRGPGYGYTF. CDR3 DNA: TGTGCCAGCAGCTTCGACAGGGGGCCCGGCTATGGCTACACCTTC. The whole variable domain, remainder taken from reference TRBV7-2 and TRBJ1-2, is GAGVSQSPSNKVTEKGKDVELRCDPISGHTALYWYRQSLGQGLEFLIYFQGNSAPDKSGLPSDRFSAERTGGSVSTLTIQRTQQEDSAVYLCASSFDRGPGYGYTFGSGTRLTVV.

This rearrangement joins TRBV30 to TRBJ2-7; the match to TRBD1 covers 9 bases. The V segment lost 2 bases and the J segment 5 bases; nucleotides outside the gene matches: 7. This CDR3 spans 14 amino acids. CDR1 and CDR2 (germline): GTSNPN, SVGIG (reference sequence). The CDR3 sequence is CAWSRGTGINEQYF. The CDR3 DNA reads TGTGCCTGGAGTAGAGGGACAGGGATCAACGAGCAGTACTTC.

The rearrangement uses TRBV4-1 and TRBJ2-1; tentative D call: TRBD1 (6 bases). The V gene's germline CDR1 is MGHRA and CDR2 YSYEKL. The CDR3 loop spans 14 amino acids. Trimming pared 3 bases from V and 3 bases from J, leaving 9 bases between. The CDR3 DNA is TGCGCCAGCAGCCAGGACAGAGACTACAATGAGCAGTTCTTC. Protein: CASSQDRDYNEQFF.

The CDR3 nucleotides read TGTGCCAGCAGCACCCGGAGGGCTGGAACTAATGAAAAACTGTTTTTT. This codes for CASSTRRAGTNEKLFF. This chain links TRBV21-1 with TRBJ1-4. TRBV21-1 is classified as a pseudogene. The CDR3 contains 16 residues.